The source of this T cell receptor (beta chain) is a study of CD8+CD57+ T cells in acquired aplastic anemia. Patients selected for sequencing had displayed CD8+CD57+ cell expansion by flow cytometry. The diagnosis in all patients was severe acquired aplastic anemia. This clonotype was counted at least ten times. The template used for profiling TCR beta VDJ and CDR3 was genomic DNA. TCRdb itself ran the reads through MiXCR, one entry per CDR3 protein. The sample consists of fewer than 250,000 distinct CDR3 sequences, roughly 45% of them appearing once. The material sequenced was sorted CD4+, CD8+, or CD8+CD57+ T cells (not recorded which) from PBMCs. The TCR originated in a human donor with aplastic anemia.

CDR3 residues: CASSRKPGQGNSPLHF. The CDR3 DNA is TGTGCCAGCAGTCGTAAGCCGGGACAGGGTAATTCACCCCTCCACTTT. The V and J genes are TRBV6-5 and TRBJ1-6; TRBD1 matches 9 bases. V lost 5 bases and J lost 6; bases outside the gene matches: 8. CDR1 MNHEY and CDR2 SVGAGI come from the germline V gene. The CDR3 is made up of 16 amino acids.